Each of the 32 T cell receptor beta chains below was sequenced from the same sample in a study of early stage breast cancer tumors. The table came from immunoSEQ multiplex PCR; TCRdb's copy has only in-frame clones and leaves some out. The table lists around 50,000 clones, 65% to 90% of them singletons, with around 1.3% in the top ten. Sequencing used blood. The receptors derive from a person aged 45 to 60 with breast cancer.

The CDR3 region has the DNA TGTGCCAGCTCACCACGTATCTTAGAGGGGCATACCTCTGGGGCCAACGTCCTGACTTTC. Its translation is CASSPRILEGHTSGANVLTF. V and J are TRBV18 and TRBJ2-6; D might be TRBD1 or TRBD2, each matching 5 bases. The V gene lost 1 base and the J gene lost 0 bases, with 19 bases spanning the gap. CDR3 length: 20 residues. The germline V gene has CDR1 KGHSH and CDR2 LQKENI.

V usage is TRBV29-1 and J usage is TRBJ1-1; TRBD1 might be the D (5 bases). This CDR3 is 13 amino acids long. V was shortened by 5 bases and J by 0 bases, with 10 bases between the two germline ends. The germline gives CDR1 SQVTM, CDR2 ANQGSEA. CDR3 DNA sequence: TGCAGCGTTATTAAGGGGTTGAACACTGAAGCTTTCTTT. This translates into CSVIKGLNTEAFF.

This clone was detected once. The chain has TRBV7-2 and TRBJ1-2; D gene unclear. The CDR3 consists of 15 residues. The V and J ends lost 3 bases and 6 bases respectively, with 17 bases between them. Germline CDR1 and CDR2: SGHTA and FQGNSA. Written as DNA, the CDR3 is TGTGCCAGCAGCTTGAGGAGGCTCTCAGAGGATGGCTACACCTTC. Its protein is CASSLRRLSEDGYTF. Supplemented by reference TRBV7-2 and TRBJ1-2, the full variable domain reads GAGVSQSPSNKVTEKGKDVELRCDPISGHTALYWYRQSLGQGLEFLIYFQGNSAPDKSGLPSDRFSAERTGGSVSTLTIQRTQQEDSAVYLCASSLRRLSEDGYTFGSGTRLTVV.

The rearrangement uses TRBV7-2 and TRBJ2-7; TRBD1 or TRBD2 may be the D gene (5 bases each). V shed 5 bases and J shed 2 bases, with 10 bases lying between them. The CDR3 loop spans 13 amino acids. The germline gives CDR1 SGHTA, CDR2 FQGNSA. Here the CDR3 reads CASSPGTPYEQYF. CDR3 nucleotides: TGTGCCAGCAGCCCGGGGACCCCCTACGAGCAGTACTTC.

V and J are TRBV4-1 and TRBJ2-7; the match to TRBD1 covers 8 bases. V was clipped by 0 bases and J by 4 bases; unmatched bases: 5. The CDR3 consists of 15 residues. Germline CDR1 is MGHRA and CDR2 is YSYEKL. CDR3 sequence reads: CASSQDGGQVYEQYF. As DNA, the CDR3 is TGCGCCAGCAGCCAAGATGGGGGACAGGTTTACGAGCAGTACTTC.

The chain recombines TRBV18 with TRBJ2-1; D is unclear. The CDR3 consists of 14 residues. Germline V lookup: CDR1 KGHSH, CDR2 LQKENI. Trimming shortened V by 3 bases and J by 0 bases, and 6 bases separated the two germline ends. The DNA of the CDR3 is TGTGCCAGCTCACCCCGCAGCTCCTACAATGAGCAGTTCTTC. Protein: CASSPRSSYNEQFF.

This clone was seen only once. The gene calls are TRBV28 and TRBJ2-7; TRBD1 agrees at 10 bases. The CDR3 contains 16 residues. V lost 2 bases, J lost 1 base, and 5 bases stayed unmatched. CDR1 is MDHEN, CDR2 SYDVKM, per germline. The CDR3 DNA is TGTGCCAGCAGTTTAAACCCGGGACAGGGGTCCTACGAGCAGTACTTC. It codes for CASSLNPGQGSYEQYF.

V and J are TRBV28 and TRBJ2-5, with D uncertain. V was trimmed by 5 bases and J by 6 bases, leaving 19 bases between them. The CDR3 length is 15 residues. The V gene's germline CDR1 is MDHEN and CDR2 SYDVKM. The CDR3 nucleotides are TGTGCCAGCAGTCCAGACGGACGTGGGGAACAGACCCAGTACTTC. It yields the protein CASSPDGRGEQTQYF.

The chain combines TRBV7-2 with TRBJ1-3; D is undetermined. The CDR3 extends over 16 amino acids. The V end lost 6 bases, the J end lost 2 bases, and 17 bases lay between the germline ends. CDR1 and CDR2 (germline): SGHTA, FQGNSA. Here the CDR3 reads CASSLSLPRTGNTIYF. CDR3 nucleotide sequence: TGTGCCAGCAGTTTAAGCCTCCCGAGAACTGGAAACACCATATATTTT. Full variable domain (missing parts from reference TRBV7-2 and TRBJ1-3): GAGVSQSPSNKVTEKGKDVELRCDPISGHTALYWYRQSLGQGLEFLIYFQGNSAPDKSGLPSDRFSAERTGGSVSTLTIQRTQQEDSAVYLCASSLSLPRTGNTIYFGEGSWLTVV.

This clone showed up just a few times. This rearrangement joins TRBV2 to TRBJ1-2, with D tentatively TRBD1 (5 bases). The CDR3 length is 14 residues. V was clipped by 3 bases and J by 6 bases, with 14 bases between them. CDR1 is SNHLY and CDR2 is FYNNEI in the germline V gene. The CDR3 DNA sequence: TGTGCCAGCAGTGAGCGGCAGGGTGAAAATGGCTACACCTTC. It yields the protein CASSERQGENGYTF.

The V call is TRBV5-1, the J call TRBJ1-1; TRBD1 matches at 8 bases. Germline CDR1 SGHRS, CDR2 YFSETQ. The CDR3 spans 14 residues. J gave up 1 base and V 4 bases, and 3 bases lay outside the gene matches. The CDR3 DNA reads as TGCGCCAGCAGCCAAGGGACAGGGAACACTGAAGCTTTCTTT. This translates into CASSQGTGNTEAFF.

CDR3 nucleotide sequence: TGTGCCAGTAGTAAGTGGGCCCCGGATTCACCCCTCCACTTT. This translates into CASSKWAPDSPLHF. The chain joins TRBV19 to TRBJ1-6, with D uncertain. Germline V lookup: CDR1 LNHDA, CDR2 SQIVND (reference sequence). V lost 4 bases, J lost 8 bases, and 12 bases lay in between. This CDR3 spans 14 amino acids. Filled out from reference TRBV19 and TRBJ1-6, the complete variable domain reads DGGITQSPKYLFRKEGQNVTLSCEQNLNHDAMYWYRQDPGQGLRLIYYSQIVNDFQKGDIAEGYSVSREKKESFPLTVTSAQKNPTAFYLCASSKWAPDSPLHFGNGTRLTVT.

The rearrangement uses TRBV11-2 and TRBJ2-3; D not resolved. CDR1 is SGHAT, CDR2 FQNNGV, per germline. The CDR3 runs 13 residues. Trimming shortened V by 2 bases and J by 9 bases, and 12 bases separated the two germline ends. The CDR3 nucleotides read TGTGCCAGCAGCTTAATGTCTTCTCCGACGCAGTATTTT. The encoded protein is CASSLMSSPTQYF.

The chain joins TRBV6-5 to TRBJ1-5; D is unclear. Trimming shortened V by 0 bases and J by 4 bases, and 4 bases separated the two germline ends. This CDR3 spans 13 amino acids. From germline, CDR1 is MNHEY and CDR2 SVGAGI. The CDR3 is CASSYSFNQPQHF. As DNA, the CDR3 is TGTGCCAGCAGTTACTCGTTTAATCAGCCCCAGCATTTT.

The J gene is TRBJ2-7, the V gene TRBV11-2; possibly TRBD2 for D (6 bases). The germline gives CDR1 SGHAT, CDR2 FQNNGV. The V end was cut by 2 bases, the J end by 2 bases, with 13 bases between. The CDR3 loop spans 15 amino acids. In nucleotides, the CDR3 is TGTGCCAGCAGCTTAACGCGCGGGATAACCTACGAGCAGTACTTC. This gives the protein CASSLTRGITYEQYF.

The J gene is TRBJ1-1, the V gene TRBV5-1, with D uncertain. Germline V gene sequence: CDR1 SGHRS, CDR2 YFSETQ. The germline V and J ends were trimmed by 2 bases and 3 bases, with 2 bases remaining between them. The CDR3 has 11 amino acids. CDR3 sequence reads: CASSLHTEAFF. DNA of the CDR3: TGCGCCAGCAGCTTACACACTGAAGCTTTCTTT. Together with reference TRBV5-1 and TRBJ1-1, the CDR3 gives the full variable domain: KAGVTQTPRYLIKTRGQQVTLSCSPISGHRSVSWYQQTPGQGLQFLFEYFSETQRNKGNFPGRFSGRQFSNSRSEMNVSTLELGDSALYLCASSLHTEAFFGQGTRLTVV.

The CDR3 spells CASSLGRIGRETQYF. The CDR3 DNA follows: TGTGCCAGCAGCTTAGGGAGAATCGGGAGGGAGACCCAGTACTTC. The chain has TRBV11-3 and TRBJ2-5, with 7 bases fitting TRBD2. From germline, CDR1 is SGHNT and CDR2 YENEEA. After removal of 1 base from V and 5 bases from J, the junction contained 7 bases not matched to a gene. This CDR3 is 15 amino acids long.

The chain couples TRBV14 to TRBJ2-7; 10 bases line up with TRBD2. From germline, CDR1 is SGHDN and CDR2 FVKESK. Trimming at V came to 1 base and at J to 8 bases, leaving 8 bases not matched to a gene. CDR3 length: 15 amino acids. The CDR3 region is CASSQVEAGGRKQYF. CDR3 bases: TGTGCCAGCAGCCAAGTGGAAGCGGGGGGGAGGAAGCAGTACTTC.

The chain has TRBV7-9 and TRBJ1-1, with TRBD1 identical over 11 bases. Trimming cost V 4 bases and J 1 base; bases outside gene matches: 5. The CDR3 is 16 amino acids. The germline CDR1 and CDR2 sequences are SEHNR and FQNEAQ (reference sequence). CDR3: CASSSRDRGANTEAFF. As DNA, the CDR3 is TGTGCCAGCAGCTCCCGGGACAGGGGGGCGAACACTGAAGCTTTCTTT.

The chain combines TRBV28 with TRBJ1-2; D gene unclear. Trimming cost V 6 bases and J 4 bases, with 18 bases left between them. The CDR3 sequence is 15 residues long. Germline CDR1 and CDR2: MDHEN and SYDVKM. The CDR3: CASRPRTGQTYGYTF. CDR3 in DNA: TGTGCCAGCAGGCCGCGGACGGGTCAAACCTATGGCTACACCTTC.

The chain recombines TRBV15 with TRBJ1-5, with D hard to call. The ends were cut back, 3 bases at V and 7 bases at J, with 7 bases in the middle. The CDR3 runs to 12 residues. Germline assignment: CDR1 LNHNV and CDR2 YYDKDF (reference sequence). This chain's CDR3 is CATSSPNQPQHF. As DNA, the CDR3 is TGTGCCACCAGCAGTCCGAACCAGCCCCAGCATTTT.

The chain links TRBV28 to TRBJ2-2, with 7 bases lining up with TRBD1. The germline V gene encodes CDR1 MDHEN and CDR2 SYDVKM. The CDR3 runs 16 residues. The V and J ends lost 4 bases and 0 bases, in that order; junction bases with no gene match: 5. The CDR3 is CASSSNRGTNTGELFF. CDR3 DNA sequence: TGTGCCAGCAGTTCAAACAGGGGAACGAACACCGGGGAGCTGTTTTTT.

V usage is TRBV7-6 and J usage is TRBJ2-1; TRBD1 might be the D (6 bases). Germline values: CDR1 SGHVS, CDR2 FNYEAQ. CDR3 size: 13 residues. With 5 bases removed from V and 4 bases from J, the gap between germline ends came to 9 bases. The CDR3: CASSTGTYNEQFF. CDR3 coding DNA: TGTGCCAGCAGCACCGGGACATACAATGAGCAGTTCTTC.

V is TRBV9 and J is TRBJ1-1, with no clear D. The CDR3 spans 13 residues. Germline lookup yields CDR1 SGDLS and CDR2 YYNGEE. Trimming cost V 4 bases and J 2 bases, with 9 bases left between them. The CDR3 sequence: CASSPRPNTEAFF. CDR3 nucleotide sequence: TGTGCCAGCAGCCCTCGTCCAAACACTGAAGCTTTCTTT. Full variable domain (outside the CDR3, taken from reference TRBV9 and TRBJ1-1): DSGVTQTPKHLITATGQRVTLRCSPRSGDLSVYWYQQSLDQGLQFLIQYYNGEERAKGNILERFSAQQFPDLHSELNLSSLELGDSALYFCASSPRPNTEAFFGQGTRLTVV.

The V gene is TRBV9, the J gene TRBJ1-3; unclear D gene. Trimming removed 0 bases at V and 0 bases at J, with 4 bases between. The V gene's germline CDR1 is SGDLS and CDR2 YYNGEE. The CDR3 totals 14 residues. CDR3 loop: CASSVDTSGNTIYF. The CDR3, as DNA: TGTGCCAGCAGCGTAGACACCTCTGGAAACACCATATATTTT.

The chain has TRBV10-3 and TRBJ2-3; D is uncertain. This CDR3 spans 14 amino acids. Looked up from germline, CDR1 is ENHRY and CDR2 is SYGVKD. V gave up 8 bases and J gave up 2 bases, with 14 bases separating them. The CDR3 region has the DNA TGTGCCATCCGCCTGGGCTCCACCACAGATACGCAGTATTTT. Translation: CAIRLGSTTDTQYF.

This clone has more than one count but fewer than ten. The CDR3 loop reads CASVAEQGTGETQYF. The CDR3 DNA sequence: TGTGCCAGCGTCGCCGAACAGGGGACCGGAGAGACCCAGTACTTC. The chain carries TRBV2 and TRBJ2-5; 7 bases agree with TRBD1. The germline gives CDR1 SNHLY, CDR2 FYNNEI. V trimming: 8 bases; J trimming: 4 bases; junction bases outside the gene matches: 13. CDR3 size: 15 residues.

This clone came up a few times. The chain employs TRBV4-2 and TRBJ1-2; D not resolved. The V and J ends lost 0 bases and 3 bases respectively, with 14 bases between them. The CDR3 totals 16 residues. Germline-derived CDR1 and CDR2 are LGHNA and YNFKEQ. The CDR3 nucleotides are TGTGCCAGCAGCCAAGATCGTCTCCTACCATACTATGGCTACACCTTC. Amino acids: CASSQDRLLPYYGYTF.

This clone was counted between two and nine times. This chain joins TRBV5-4 and TRBJ2-1; the match to TRBD1 covers 10 bases. CDR1 and CDR2 from the germline V gene are SGHNT and YYREEE (reference sequence). This CDR3 is 15 amino acids long. The V gene end was trimmed by 5 bases and the J gene end by 5 bases; junction bases not matched to a gene: 7. In DNA, the CDR3 is TGTGCCAGCAGTTATGACAGGGGGCTCCACAATGAGCAGTTCTTC. Translation: CASSYDRGLHNEQFF.

The chain links TRBV10-2 to TRBJ2-4; D possibly corresponds to TRBD2 (7 bases). The CDR3 totals 19 residues. V shed 3 bases and J shed 1 base, with 22 bases lying between them. Germline CDR1 WSHSY, CDR2 SAAADI. CDR3 sequence (DNA): TGCGCCAGCAGTGATAGTGGGAGGGGGGGGTACTCTGCCAAAAACATTCAGTACTTC. As protein: CASSDSGRGGYSAKNIQYF.

The chain carries TRBV9 and TRBJ2-2; no definite D call. V lost 5 bases and J lost 5, with 7 bases in between. In germline, CDR1 is SGDLS, CDR2 YYNGEE. The CDR3 is made up of 12 amino acids. CDR3 in DNA: TGTGCCAGCAGGGACGGGACCGGGGAGCTGTTTTTT. Translated, it gives CASRDGTGELFF.

This clone has more than one count but fewer than ten. V and J are TRBV11-2 and TRBJ2-7; TRBD2 aligns across 15 bases. The germline gives CDR1 SGHAT, CDR2 FQNNGV. V lost 0 bases, J lost 1 base, and 10 bases stayed unmatched. This CDR3 contains 20 residues. In DNA form, the CDR3 reads TGTGCCAGCAGCTTAGATCGGGGACTAGCGGGAGGTTTGGTATCCTACGAGCAGTACTTC. Translated: CASSLDRGLAGGLVSYEQYF.